Shown below are 5 T cell receptor beta chains from a single sample sequenced in a study of persistence of HIV-infected CD4 T cells. This nonspecific control used anti-CD3/anti-CD28 bead stimulation of CD4+ T cells. CD4+ T cells upregulating both CD40 ligand and CD69 were sorted as responding cells. The libraries were made with immunoSEQ version 4 in survey mode. Method: immunoSEQ multiplex PCR; TCRdb's copy keeps in-frame clones and lacks some. Among some 45,000 clones listed, 88% were seen once. These TCRs are of unknown antigen specificity. The sample here was CD4+ T cells sorted from PBMCs after roughly 18-hour stimulation, taken from a patient who received antiretroviral therapy. The receptors here all came from an adult woman with HIV who was CMV-seropositive.

V is TRBV5-4 and J is TRBJ1-1; TRBD1 matches 7 bases. This CDR3 has 14 residues. The V gene's germline CDR1 is SGHNT and CDR2 YYREEE (reference sequence). With V trimmed by 3 bases and J by 0 bases, 2 bases remained unmatched. The CDR3 coding sequence is TGTGCCAGCAGCTCGGGACAGTTGAACACTGAAGCTTTCTTT. It yields the protein CASSSGQLNTEAFF. Complete variable domain (other parts from reference TRBV5-4 and TRBJ1-1): ETGVTQSPTHLIKTRGQQVTLRCSSQSGHNTVSWYQQALGQGPQFIFQYYREEENGRGNFPPRFSGLQFPNYSSELNVNALELDDSALYLCASSSGQLNTEAFFGQGTRLTVV.

The chain employs TRBV7-3 and TRBJ2-7; 9 bases are shared with TRBD1. Losses at the gene ends were 4 bases for V and 2 bases for J; bases not matched to a gene: 6. The CDR3 totals 15 residues. Per germline, CDR1 SGHTA and CDR2 FQGTGA. CDR3 in amino acids: CASSYATGGAYEQYF. In nucleotides, the CDR3 is TGTGCCAGCAGCTATGCGACAGGGGGTGCCTACGAGCAGTACTTC.

This chain uses TRBV27 with TRBJ2-3; 8 positions agree with TRBD2. Per germline, CDR1 MNHEY and CDR2 SMNVEV (reference sequence). J was trimmed by 8 bases and V by 4 bases; bases with no gene match: 8. This CDR3 is built from 14 residues. Here the CDR3 reads CASSSPPGGATQYF. CDR3 bases: TGTGCCAGCAGTTCCCCCCCGGGAGGGGCTACGCAGTATTTT.

The J gene is TRBJ2-1, the V gene TRBV10-3, with D unresolved. The CDR3 extends over 13 amino acids. The germline gives CDR1 ENHRY, CDR2 SYGVKD. Trimming shortened V by 10 bases and J by 0 bases, and 10 bases separated the two germline ends. The DNA for the CDR3 is TGTGCCACCGAGGATAGCTCCTACAATGAGCAGTTCTTC. Translation: CATEDSSYNEQFF.

This rearrangement joins TRBV2 to TRBJ1-4; D remains unclear. Between the trimmed V and J ends, which lost 3 bases and 8 bases, there was a span of 13 bases. This CDR3 spans 14 amino acids. Germline CDR1 and CDR2: SNHLY and FYNNEI. The CDR3 bases are TGTGCCAGCAGTGATAATGTAGGCGGCGAAAAACTGTTTTTT. The encoded protein is CASSDNVGGEKLFF.